This T cell receptor (beta chain) was identified in a study of early T cells in non-severe SARS-CoV-2 infection. This clonotype was observed many times. The ends lost 4 bases at V and 6 bases at J; junction bases unmatched: 12. CDR3 length equals 15 residues. CDR1 and CDR2 (germline): SQVTM, ANQGSEA. Individual cDNA molecules each received unique molecular identifiers attached to them. Using its own MiXCR run on the 5' RACE reads, TCRdb lists one record per CDR3 protein. Of 30,000 to 40,000 distinct CDR3 sequences in the sample, 5% to 6% were seen once. The sequenced sample consisted of whole blood. J is TRBJ2-3 and V is TRBV29-1; 8 bases agree with TRBD1. The sequence derives from an adult who was a healthcare worker with PCR-confirmed SARS-CoV-2 infection or an uninfected control (not recorded which). This chain's CDR3 is CSVAPRTGSSDTQYF. The DNA for the CDR3 is TGCAGCGTTGCCCCAAGGACAGGGAGTTCGGATACGCAGTATTTT.